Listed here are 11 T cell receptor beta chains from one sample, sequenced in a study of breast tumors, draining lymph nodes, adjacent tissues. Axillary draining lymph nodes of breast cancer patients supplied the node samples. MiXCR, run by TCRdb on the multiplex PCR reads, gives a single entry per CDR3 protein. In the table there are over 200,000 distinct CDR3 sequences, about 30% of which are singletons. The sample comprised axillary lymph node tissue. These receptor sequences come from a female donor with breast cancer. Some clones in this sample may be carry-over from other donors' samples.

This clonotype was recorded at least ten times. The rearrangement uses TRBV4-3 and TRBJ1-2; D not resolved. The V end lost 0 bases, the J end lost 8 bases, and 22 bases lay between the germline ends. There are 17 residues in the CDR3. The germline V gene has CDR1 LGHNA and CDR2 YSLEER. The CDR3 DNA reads TGCGCCAGCAGCCAAGATCTTTTGGCCAAGGAAACGCGGGGCTACACCTTC. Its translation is CASSQDLLAKETRGYTF.

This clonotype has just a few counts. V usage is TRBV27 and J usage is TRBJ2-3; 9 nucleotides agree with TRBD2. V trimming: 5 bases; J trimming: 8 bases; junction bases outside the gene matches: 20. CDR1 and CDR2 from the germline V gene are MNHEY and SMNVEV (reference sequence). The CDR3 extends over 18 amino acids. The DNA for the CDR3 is TGTGCCAGCAGTCCAACATCGGGACTAGCTACCTCCGGCGGTACGCAGTATTTT. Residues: CASSPTSGLATSGGTQYF.

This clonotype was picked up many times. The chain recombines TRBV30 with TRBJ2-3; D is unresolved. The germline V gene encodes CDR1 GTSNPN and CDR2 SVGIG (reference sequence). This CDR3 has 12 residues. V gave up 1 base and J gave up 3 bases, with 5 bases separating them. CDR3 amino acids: CAWSENTDTQYF. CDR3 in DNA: TGTGCCTGGAGTGAGAATACAGATACGCAGTATTTT. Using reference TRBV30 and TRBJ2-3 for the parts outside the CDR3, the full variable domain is SQTIHQWPATLVQPVGSPLSLECTVEGTSNPNLYWYRQAAGRGLQLLFYSVGIGQISSEVPQNLSASRPQDRQFILSSKKLLLSDSGFYLCAWSENTDTQYFGPGTRLTVL.

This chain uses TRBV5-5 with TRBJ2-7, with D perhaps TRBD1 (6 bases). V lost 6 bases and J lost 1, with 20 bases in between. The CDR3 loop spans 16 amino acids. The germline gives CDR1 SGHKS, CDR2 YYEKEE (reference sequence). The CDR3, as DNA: TGTGCCAGCATCAGCTTGGGGGCCAGGGGTTCCTACGAGCAGTACTTC. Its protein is CASISLGARGSYEQYF.

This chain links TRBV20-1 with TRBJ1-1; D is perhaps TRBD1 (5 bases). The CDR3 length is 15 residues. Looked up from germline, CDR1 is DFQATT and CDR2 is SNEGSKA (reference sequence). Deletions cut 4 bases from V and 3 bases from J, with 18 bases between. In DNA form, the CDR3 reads TGCAGTGCTAACAATCAGGGTTTTGGGGACACTGAAGCTTTCTTT. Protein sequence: CSANNQGFGDTEAFF.

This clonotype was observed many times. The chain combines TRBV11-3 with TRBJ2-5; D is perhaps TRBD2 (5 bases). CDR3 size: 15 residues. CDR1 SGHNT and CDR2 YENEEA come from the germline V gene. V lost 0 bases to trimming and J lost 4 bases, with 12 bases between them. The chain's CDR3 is CASSLDSRGPETQYF. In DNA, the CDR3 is TGTGCCAGCAGCTTAGACAGCCGGGGTCCAGAGACCCAGTACTTC.

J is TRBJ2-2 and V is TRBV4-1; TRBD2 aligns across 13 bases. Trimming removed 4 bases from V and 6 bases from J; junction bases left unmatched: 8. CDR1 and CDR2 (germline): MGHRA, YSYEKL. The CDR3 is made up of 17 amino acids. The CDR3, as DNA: TGCGCCAGCAGCCCTCGGACTAGCGGGAGTCCCCCCGGGGAGCTGTTTTTT. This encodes CASSPRTSGSPPGELFF.

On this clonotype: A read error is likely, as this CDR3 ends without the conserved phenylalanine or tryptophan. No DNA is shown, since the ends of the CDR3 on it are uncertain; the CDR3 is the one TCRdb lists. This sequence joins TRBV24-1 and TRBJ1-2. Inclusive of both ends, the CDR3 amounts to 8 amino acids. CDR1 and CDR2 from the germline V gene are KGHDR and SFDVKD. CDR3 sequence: CATSDFAG.

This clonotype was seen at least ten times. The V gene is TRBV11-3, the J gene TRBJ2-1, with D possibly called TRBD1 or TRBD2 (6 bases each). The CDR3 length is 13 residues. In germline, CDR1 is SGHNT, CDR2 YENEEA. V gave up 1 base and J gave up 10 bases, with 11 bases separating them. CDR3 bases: TGTGCCAGCAGCTTAGGGGTAGGGGGGGAGCAGTTCTTC. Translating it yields CASSLGVGGEQFF. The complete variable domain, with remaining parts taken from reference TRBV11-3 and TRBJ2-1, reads EAGVVQSPRYKIIEKKQPVAFWCNPISGHNTLYWYLQNLGQGPELLIRYENEEAVDDSQLPKDRFSAERLKGVDSTLKIQPAELGDSAVYLCASSLGVGGEQFFGPGTRLTVL.

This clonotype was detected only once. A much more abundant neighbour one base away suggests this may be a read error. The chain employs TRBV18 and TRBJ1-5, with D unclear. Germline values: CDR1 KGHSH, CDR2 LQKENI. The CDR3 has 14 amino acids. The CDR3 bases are TGTGCCAGCTCACCACGTTTAGAAAATCAGCCCCCGCATTTT. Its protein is CASSPRLENQPPHF.

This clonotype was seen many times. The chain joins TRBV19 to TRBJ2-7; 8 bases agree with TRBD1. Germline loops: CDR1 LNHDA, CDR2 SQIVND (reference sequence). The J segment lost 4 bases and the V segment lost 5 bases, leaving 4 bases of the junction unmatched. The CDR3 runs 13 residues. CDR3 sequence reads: CASSRTGTYEQYF. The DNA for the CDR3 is TGTGCCAGTAGTCGGACAGGGACTTACGAGCAGTACTTC.